The TCR beta chain under discussion was sequenced for a study of shared clonotypes between healthy human individuals. Per germline, CDR1 LNHDA and CDR2 SQIVND (reference sequence). V was cut by 6 bases and J by 1 base, with 6 bases left in between. The CDR3 runs 13 residues. Points on this clone: Its antigen is not identified.

Produced via immunoSEQ multiplex PCR; TCRdb's table is partial and in-frame only. The data contain some 2,000,000 clones, around 95% of them singletons. Study observations and caveats: Among the subsets, naive ones generally showed larger estimated richness than memory ones. The study drew on few donors, limiting represented genetic and exposure-history diversity.

Study donors comprised healthy, HIV-negative adults devoid of recent acute infection or vaccination. The gene calls are TRBV19 and TRBJ2-2; D may be TRBD2 (5 bases). The source is a man aged 18 to 30 in good health. The sequencing input was naive CD4+ T cells sorted from blood. As to subset: CD45RA+ positively selected. The CDR3 sequence: CASRRVNTGELFF. CDR3 sequence (DNA): TGTGCCAGTAGGAGGGTGAACACCGGGGAGCTGTTTTTT.